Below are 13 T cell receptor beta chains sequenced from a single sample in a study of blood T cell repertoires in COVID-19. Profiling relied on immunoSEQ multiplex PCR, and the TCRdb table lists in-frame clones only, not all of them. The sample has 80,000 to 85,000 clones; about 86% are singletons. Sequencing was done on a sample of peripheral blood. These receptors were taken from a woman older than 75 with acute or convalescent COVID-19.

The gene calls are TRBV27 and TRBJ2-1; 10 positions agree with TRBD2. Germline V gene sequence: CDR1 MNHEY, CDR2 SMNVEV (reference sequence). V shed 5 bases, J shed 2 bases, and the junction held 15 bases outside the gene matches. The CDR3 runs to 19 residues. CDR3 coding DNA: TGTGCCAGCAGTATCCGTAGCGGGAGGAGGGGGGGAACCTACAATGAGCAGTTCTTC. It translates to CASSIRSGRRGGTYNEQFF.

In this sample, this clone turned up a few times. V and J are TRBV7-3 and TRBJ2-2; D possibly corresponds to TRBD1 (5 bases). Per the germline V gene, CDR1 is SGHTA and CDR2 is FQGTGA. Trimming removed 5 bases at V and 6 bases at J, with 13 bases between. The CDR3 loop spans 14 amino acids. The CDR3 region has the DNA TGTGCCAGCAGCCAATCCGCAGGGTCCGGGGAGCTGTTTTTT. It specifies CASSQSAGSGELFF.

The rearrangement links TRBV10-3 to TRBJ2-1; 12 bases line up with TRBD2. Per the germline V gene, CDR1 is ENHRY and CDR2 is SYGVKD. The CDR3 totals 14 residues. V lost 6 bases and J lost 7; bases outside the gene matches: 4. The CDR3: CAIRTSGSENEQFF. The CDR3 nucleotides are TGTGCCATCAGGACTAGCGGGAGTGAGAATGAGCAGTTCTTC.

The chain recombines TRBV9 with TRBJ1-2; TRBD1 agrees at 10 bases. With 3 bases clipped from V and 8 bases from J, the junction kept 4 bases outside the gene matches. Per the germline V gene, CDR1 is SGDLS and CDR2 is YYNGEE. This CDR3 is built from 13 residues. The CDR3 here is CASSGQGAPGYTF. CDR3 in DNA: TGTGCCAGCAGCGGACAGGGGGCGCCCGGCTACACCTTC.

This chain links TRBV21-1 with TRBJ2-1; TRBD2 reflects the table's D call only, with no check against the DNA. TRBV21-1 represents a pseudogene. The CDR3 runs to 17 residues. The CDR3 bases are TGTGCCAGCAGCGGCCGACTAGCGGGAGAGGACTACAATGAGCAGTTCTTC. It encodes CASSGRLAGEDYNEQFF.

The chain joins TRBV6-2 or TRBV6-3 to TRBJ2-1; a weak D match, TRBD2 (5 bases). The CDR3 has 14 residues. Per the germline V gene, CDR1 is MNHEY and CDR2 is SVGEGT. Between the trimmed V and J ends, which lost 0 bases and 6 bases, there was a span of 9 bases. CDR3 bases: TGTGCCAGCAGTTACTCGTCCCTAGCCAATGAGCAGTTCTTC. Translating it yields CASSYSSLANEQFF.

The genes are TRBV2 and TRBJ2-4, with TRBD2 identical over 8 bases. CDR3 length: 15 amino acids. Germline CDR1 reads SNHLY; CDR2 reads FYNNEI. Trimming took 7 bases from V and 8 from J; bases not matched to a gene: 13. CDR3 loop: CASTGEGTREDIQYF. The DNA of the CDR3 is TGTGCCAGCACCGGAGAAGGGACTAGGGAAGACATTCAGTACTTC.

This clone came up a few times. The CDR3 nucleotides read TGTGCCAGCAGCTTGGTGGGGCATCAGCCCCAGCATTTT. Its translation: CASSLVGHQPQHF. The chain couples TRBV7-2 to TRBJ1-5, with D tentatively TRBD1 (5 bases). CDR1 and CDR2 (germline): SGHTA, FQGNSA. CDR3 length equals 13 residues. V was shortened by 3 bases and J by 5 bases, with 8 bases between the two germline ends.

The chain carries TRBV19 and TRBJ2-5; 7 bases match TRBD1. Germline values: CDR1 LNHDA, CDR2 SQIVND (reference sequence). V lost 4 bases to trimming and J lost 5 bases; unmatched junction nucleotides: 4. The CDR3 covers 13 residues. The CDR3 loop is CASSRTGLETQYF. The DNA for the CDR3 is TGTGCCAGTAGTAGGACAGGACTGGAGACCCAGTACTTC.

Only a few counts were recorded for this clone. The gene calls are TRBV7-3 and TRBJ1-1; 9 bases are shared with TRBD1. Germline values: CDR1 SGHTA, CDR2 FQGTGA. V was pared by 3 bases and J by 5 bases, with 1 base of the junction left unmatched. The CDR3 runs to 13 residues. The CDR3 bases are TGTGCCAGCAGCTTGACAGGGGGTACTGAAGCTTTCTTT. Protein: CASSLTGGTEAFF.

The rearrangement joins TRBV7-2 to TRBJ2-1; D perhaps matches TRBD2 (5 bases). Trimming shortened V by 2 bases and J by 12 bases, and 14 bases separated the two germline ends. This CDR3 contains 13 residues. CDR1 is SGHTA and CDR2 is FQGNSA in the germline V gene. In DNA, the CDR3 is TGTGCCAGCAGCTTAAGTAGCGAGACGGGGCAGTTCTTC. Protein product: CASSLSSETGQFF.

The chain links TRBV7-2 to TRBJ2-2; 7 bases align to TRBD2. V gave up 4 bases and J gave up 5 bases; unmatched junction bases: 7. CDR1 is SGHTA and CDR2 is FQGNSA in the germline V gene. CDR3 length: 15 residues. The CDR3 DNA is TGTGCCAGCAGCTATCAGCGGGGTGGGACCGGGGAGCTGTTTTTT. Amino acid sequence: CASSYQRGGTGELFF.

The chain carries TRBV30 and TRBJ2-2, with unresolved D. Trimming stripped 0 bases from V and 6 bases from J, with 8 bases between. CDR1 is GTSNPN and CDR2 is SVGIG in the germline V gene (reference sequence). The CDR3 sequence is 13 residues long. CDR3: CAWSVTVAGELFF. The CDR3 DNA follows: TGTGCCTGGAGTGTTACTGTAGCCGGGGAGCTGTTTTTT.